The 5 T cell receptor beta chains below all came from one sample that was sequenced in a study of patients and donors after allogeneic stem cell transplantation. A single record per CDR3 protein comes from TCRdb applying MiXCR to the RT-PCR reads. The sample holds about 960,000 distinct CDR3 sequences; approximately 19% are singletons and the top ten take around 6%. Sequences were obtained from blood, either unsorted or a sorted T cell fraction (not recorded which). These receptors were obtained from a human donor who was either an allogeneic HSCT recipient or a stem cell or donor lymphocyte infusion donor (not recorded which). It is not recorded whose cells these are; they may come from a transplant donor.

The chain employs TRBV20-1 and TRBJ1-1, with D perhaps TRBD1 (5 bases). CDR3 length: 14 amino acids. Trimming removed 2 bases at V and 2 bases at J, with 12 bases between. Per the germline V gene, CDR1 is DFQATT and CDR2 is SNEGSKA (reference sequence). CDR3: CSARIRGRNTEAFF. CDR3 in DNA: TGCAGTGCTAGAATTAGGGGAAGAAACACTGAAGCTTTCTTT.

This clonotype was seen a handful of times. This sequence joins TRBV27 and TRBJ1-1; D is possibly TRBD1 (6 bases). This CDR3 is 15 amino acids long. CDR1 is MNHEY and CDR2 is SMNVEV in the germline V gene (reference sequence). V was shortened by 6 bases and J by 0 bases, with 14 bases between the two germline ends. The CDR3 protein is CASRVLGAVNTEAFF. The CDR3 DNA sequence: TGTGCCAGCAGGGTCCTGGGGGCGGTGAACACTGAAGCTTTCTTT.

This sequence joins TRBV9 and TRBJ2-3; D is undetermined. This CDR3 spans 14 amino acids. In germline, CDR1 is SGDLS, CDR2 YYNGEE. Trimming removed 0 bases from V and 5 bases from J, with 10 bases in between. The CDR3 loop reads CASSVGLVRDTQYF. The CDR3 nucleotides are TGTGCCAGCAGCGTAGGGCTAGTCAGAGATACGCAGTATTTT.

The chain carries TRBV5-1 and TRBJ2-6, with D maybe TRBD2 (6 bases). Deletions cut 0 bases from V and 0 bases from J, with 13 bases between. Germline values: CDR1 SGHRS, CDR2 YFSETQ. The CDR3 loop spans 18 amino acids. The CDR3: CASSLAGLGGSGANVLTF. In nucleotides, the CDR3 is TGCGCCAGCAGCTTGGCGGGTTTGGGGGGCTCTGGGGCCAACGTCCTGACTTTC.

This clonotype turned up a few times. The V and J genes are TRBV20-1 and TRBJ1-5; possibly TRBD1 for D (5 bases). CDR3 length equals 14 residues. Trimming removed 0 bases from V and 3 bases from J, with 9 bases in between. CDR1 and CDR2 from the germline V gene are DFQATT and SNEGSKA (reference sequence). CDR3 sequence reads: CSARDPGYNQPQHF. CDR3 bases: TGCAGTGCTAGAGATCCAGGGTACAATCAGCCCCAGCATTTT.